Here is one T cell receptor beta chain with its context. The data originate from a study of blood T cell repertoires in COVID-19. Background on the study: Sites in the United States, Italy and Spain provided acute and convalescent COVID-19 samples.

In assigning cohorts, the study relied on participant-reported clinical history. Either two negative PCRs, clearance, or symptom resolution qualified Cohort 3 donors as recovered. Using immunoSEQ multiplex PCR, the repertoire was profiled, and TCRdb retains in-frame clones only, with some absent. Among roughly 300,000 clones listed, 85% were seen once. The CDR3 is made up of 13 amino acids. Germline V gene lookup returns CDR1 KGHSH and CDR2 LQKENI. V dropped 6 bases and J dropped 5 bases, with 11 bases sitting between them. The rearrangement links TRBV18 to TRBJ2-1; D unclear. This clonotype originated in a woman aged 50 to 65 who had recovered from COVID-19. The sequencing input was PBMCs or T cells enriched from blood (not recorded which). CDR3 coding DNA: TGTGCCAGCTCCCAGGATATTAACAATGAGCAGTTCTTC. The encoded protein is CASSQDINNEQFF.